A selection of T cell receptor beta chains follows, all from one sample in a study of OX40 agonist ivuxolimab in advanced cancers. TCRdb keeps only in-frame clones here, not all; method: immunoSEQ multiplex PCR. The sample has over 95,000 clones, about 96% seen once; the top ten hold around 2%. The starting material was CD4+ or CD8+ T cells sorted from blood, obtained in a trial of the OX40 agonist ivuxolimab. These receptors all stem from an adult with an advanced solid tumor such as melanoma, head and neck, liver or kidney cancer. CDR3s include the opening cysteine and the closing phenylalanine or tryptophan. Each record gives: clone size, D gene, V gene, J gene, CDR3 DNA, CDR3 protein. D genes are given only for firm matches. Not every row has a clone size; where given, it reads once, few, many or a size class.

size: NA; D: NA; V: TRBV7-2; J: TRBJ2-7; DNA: TGTGCCAGCAGCGATGGGACCAAAAGCTCCTACGAGCAGTACTTC; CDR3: CASSDGTKSSYEQYF
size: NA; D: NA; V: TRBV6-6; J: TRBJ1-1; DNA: TGTGCCAGCAGTCCGGGGGCCAGGTCAGAAAACGGTGAAGCTTTCTTT; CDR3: CASSPGARSENGEAFF
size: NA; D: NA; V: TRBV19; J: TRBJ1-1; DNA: TGTGCCAGTAGTACCCCCGTGGCAGTTCAAACATGGGGCACTGAAGCTTTCTTT; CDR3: CASSTPVAVQTWGTEAFF
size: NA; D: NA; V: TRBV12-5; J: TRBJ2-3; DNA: TGTGCTAGTGGTTTGGTAGGCCTAGATACGCAGTATTTT; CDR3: CASGLVGLDTQYF
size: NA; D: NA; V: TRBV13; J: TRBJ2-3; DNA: TGTGCCAGCAGCTTAACCACAGATACGCAGTATTTT; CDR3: CASSLTTDTQYF
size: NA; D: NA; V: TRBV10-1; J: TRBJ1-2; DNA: TGCGCCAGCAGTGAGTCTGGGGGCTATGGCTACACCTTC; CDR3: CASSESGGYGYTF
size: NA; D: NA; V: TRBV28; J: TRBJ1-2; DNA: TGTGCCAGCAGTAGCACCGGGCCGAGCTATGGCTACACCTTC; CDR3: CASSSTGPSYGYTF
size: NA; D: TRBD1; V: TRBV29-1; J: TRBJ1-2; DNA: TGCAGCGTTGAGACAGGGGATGGCTACACCTTC; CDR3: CSVETGDGYTF
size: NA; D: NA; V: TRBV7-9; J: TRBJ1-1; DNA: TGTGCCAGCAGTGTCAGTAACACTGAAGCTTTCTTT; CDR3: CASSVSNTEAFF
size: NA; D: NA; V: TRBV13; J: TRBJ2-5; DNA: TGTGCCAGCAGCCCCAGGTGGGGGGGCCTGCTAGAGACCCAGTACTTC; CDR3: CASSPRWGGLLETQYF
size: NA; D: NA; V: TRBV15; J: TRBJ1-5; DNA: TGTGCCACCAGCAGAGAGTATAGCAATCAGCCCCAGCATTTT; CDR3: CATSREYSNQPQHF
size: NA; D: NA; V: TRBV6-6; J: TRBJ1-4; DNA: TGTGCCAGCAGTTACTCGGGGGGAGGAAATGAAAAACTGTTTTTT; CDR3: CASSYSGGGNEKLFF
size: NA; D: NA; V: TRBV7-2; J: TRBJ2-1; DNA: TGTGCCAGCAGCGAAACAGTGTACAATGAGCAGTTCTTC; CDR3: CASSETVYNEQFF
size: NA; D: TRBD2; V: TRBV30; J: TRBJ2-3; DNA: TGTGCCTGGAGTGTTGGACTAGCGGCTAGCACAGATACGCAGTATTTT; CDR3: CAWSVGLAASTDTQYF
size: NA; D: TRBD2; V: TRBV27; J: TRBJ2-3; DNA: TGTGCCAGCAGTCCCGAGACTAGCGGGAGTACAGATACGCAGTATTTT; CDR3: CASSPETSGSTDTQYF
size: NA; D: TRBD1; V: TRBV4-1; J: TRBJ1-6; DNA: TGCGCCAGCAGCCAAGATGGAGGCAGGGGGGGTTCACCCCTCCACTTT; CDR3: CASSQDGGRGGSPLHF
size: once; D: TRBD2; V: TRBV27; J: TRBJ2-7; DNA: TGTGCCAGCAGTTTATCGCCGGGACTAGTGATAGACGAGCAGTACTTC; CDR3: CASSLSPGLVIDEQYF
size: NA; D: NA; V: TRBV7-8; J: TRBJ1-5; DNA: TGTGCCAGCAGCTTAGGGGGGGGGACCTCCGGGAATCAGCCCCAGCATTTT; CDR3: CASSLGGGTSGNQPQHF
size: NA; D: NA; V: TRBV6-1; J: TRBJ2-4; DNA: TGTGCCAGCAGTGAACACTGGACCGAAAACATTCAGTACTTC; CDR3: CASSEHWTENIQYF